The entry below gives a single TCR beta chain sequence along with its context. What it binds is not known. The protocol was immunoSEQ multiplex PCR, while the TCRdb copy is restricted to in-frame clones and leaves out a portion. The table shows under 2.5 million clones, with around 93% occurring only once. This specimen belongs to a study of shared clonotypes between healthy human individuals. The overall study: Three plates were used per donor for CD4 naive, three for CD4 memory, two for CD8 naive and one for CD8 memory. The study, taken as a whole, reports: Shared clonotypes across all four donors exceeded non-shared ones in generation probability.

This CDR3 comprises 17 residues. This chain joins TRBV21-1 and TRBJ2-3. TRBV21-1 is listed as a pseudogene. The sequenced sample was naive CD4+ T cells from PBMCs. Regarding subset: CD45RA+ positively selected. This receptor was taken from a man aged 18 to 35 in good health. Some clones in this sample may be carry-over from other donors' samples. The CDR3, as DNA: TGTGCCAGCAGCAAAGTTCGGAATGCCTACCACACAGATACGCAGTATTTT. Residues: CASSKVRNAYHTDTQYF.